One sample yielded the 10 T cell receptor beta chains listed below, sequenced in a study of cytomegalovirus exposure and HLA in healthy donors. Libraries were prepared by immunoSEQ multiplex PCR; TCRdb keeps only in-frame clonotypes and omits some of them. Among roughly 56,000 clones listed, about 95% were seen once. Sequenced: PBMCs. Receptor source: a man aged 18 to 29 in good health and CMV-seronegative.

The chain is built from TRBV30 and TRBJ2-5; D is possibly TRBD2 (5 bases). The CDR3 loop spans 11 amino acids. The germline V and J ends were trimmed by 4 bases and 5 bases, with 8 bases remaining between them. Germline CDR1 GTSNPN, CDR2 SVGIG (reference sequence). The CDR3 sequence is CAWTSMETQYF. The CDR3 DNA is TGTGCCTGGACTAGCATGGAGACCCAGTACTTC.

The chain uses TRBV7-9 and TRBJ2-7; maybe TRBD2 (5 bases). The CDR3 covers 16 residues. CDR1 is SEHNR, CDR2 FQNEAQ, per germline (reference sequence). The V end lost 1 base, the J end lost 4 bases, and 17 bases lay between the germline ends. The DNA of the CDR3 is TGTGCCAGCAGCTTAGTCGGGGTAGGGCCAGATTACGAGCAGTACTTC. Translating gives CASSLVGVGPDYEQYF. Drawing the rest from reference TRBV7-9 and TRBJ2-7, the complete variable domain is DTGVSQNPRHKITKRGQNVTFRCDPISEHNRLYWYRQTLGQGPEFLTYFQNEAQLEKSRLLSDRFSAERPKGSFSTLEIQRTEQGDSAMYLCASSLVGVGPDYEQYFGPGTRLTVT.

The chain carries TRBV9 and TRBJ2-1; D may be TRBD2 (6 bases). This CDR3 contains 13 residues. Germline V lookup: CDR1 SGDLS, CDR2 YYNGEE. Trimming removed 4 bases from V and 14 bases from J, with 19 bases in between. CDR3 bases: TGTGCCAGCAGCCCCACCGGGAGTAGTCGGAAGTTCTTC. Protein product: CASSPTGSSRKFF.

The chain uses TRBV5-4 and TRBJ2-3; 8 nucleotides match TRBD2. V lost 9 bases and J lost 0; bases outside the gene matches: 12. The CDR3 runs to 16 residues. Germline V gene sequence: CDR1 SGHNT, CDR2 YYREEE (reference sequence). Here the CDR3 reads CATQPTSGASTDTQYF. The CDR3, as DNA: TGTGCCACCCAGCCTACTAGCGGAGCTAGCACAGATACGCAGTATTTT.

CDR3 in amino acids: CASSLAGSPVSGANVLTF. The CDR3 nucleotides read TGTGCCAGCAGCTTAGCGGGCAGCCCCGTATCTGGGGCCAACGTCCTGACTTTC. This rearrangement joins TRBV7-9 to TRBJ2-6; no definite D call. The CDR3 extends over 18 amino acids. V was trimmed by 0 bases and J by 1 base, leaving 13 bases between them. CDR1 is SEHNR and CDR2 is FQNEAQ in the germline V gene (reference sequence).

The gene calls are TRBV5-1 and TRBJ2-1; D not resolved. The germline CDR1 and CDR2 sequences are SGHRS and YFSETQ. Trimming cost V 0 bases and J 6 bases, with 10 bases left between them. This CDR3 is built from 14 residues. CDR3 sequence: CASSLVPRGNEQFF. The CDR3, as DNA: TGCGCCAGCAGCTTGGTTCCCCGCGGCAATGAGCAGTTCTTC.

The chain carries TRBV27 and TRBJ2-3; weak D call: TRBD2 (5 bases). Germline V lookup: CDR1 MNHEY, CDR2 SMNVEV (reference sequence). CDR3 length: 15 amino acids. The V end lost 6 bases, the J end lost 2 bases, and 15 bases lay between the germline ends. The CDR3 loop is CASSVRSAVTDTQYF. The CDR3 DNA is TGTGCCAGCAGCGTCAGATCAGCGGTCACAGATACGCAGTATTTT.

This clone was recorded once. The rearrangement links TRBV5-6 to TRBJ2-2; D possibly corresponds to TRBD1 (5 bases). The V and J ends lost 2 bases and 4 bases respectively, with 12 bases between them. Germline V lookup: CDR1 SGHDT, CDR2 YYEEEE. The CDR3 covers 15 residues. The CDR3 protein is CASSFQGTFTGELFF. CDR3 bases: TGTGCCAGCAGCTTCCAGGGTACCTTCACCGGGGAGCTGTTTTTT.

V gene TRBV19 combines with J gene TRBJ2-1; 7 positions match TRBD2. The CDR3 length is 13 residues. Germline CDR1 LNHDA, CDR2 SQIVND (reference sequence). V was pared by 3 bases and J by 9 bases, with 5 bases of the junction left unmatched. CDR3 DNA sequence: TGTGCCAGTAGTATCAGCCGGGAGGCTGAGCAGTTCTTC. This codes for CASSISREAEQFF.

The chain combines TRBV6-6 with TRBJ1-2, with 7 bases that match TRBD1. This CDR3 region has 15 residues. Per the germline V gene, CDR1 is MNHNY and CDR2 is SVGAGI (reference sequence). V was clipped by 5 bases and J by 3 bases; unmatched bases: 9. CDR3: CASSPPSQGHYGYTF. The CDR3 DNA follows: TGTGCCAGCAGTCCTCCATCACAGGGGCACTATGGCTACACCTTC.